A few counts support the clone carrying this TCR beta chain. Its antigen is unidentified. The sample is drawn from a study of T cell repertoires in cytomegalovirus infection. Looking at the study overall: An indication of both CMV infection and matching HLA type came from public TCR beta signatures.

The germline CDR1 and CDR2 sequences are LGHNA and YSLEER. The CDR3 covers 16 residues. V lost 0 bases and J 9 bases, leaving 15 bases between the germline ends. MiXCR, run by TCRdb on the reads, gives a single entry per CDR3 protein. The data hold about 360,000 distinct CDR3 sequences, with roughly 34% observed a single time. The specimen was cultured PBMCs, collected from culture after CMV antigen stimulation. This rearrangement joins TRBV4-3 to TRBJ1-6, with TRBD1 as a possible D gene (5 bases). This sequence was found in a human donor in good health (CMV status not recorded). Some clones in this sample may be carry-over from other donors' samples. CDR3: CASSQEPQGGFSPLHF. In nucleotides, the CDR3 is TGCGCCAGCAGCCAAGAACCGCAGGGAGGATTTTCACCCCTCCACTTT.